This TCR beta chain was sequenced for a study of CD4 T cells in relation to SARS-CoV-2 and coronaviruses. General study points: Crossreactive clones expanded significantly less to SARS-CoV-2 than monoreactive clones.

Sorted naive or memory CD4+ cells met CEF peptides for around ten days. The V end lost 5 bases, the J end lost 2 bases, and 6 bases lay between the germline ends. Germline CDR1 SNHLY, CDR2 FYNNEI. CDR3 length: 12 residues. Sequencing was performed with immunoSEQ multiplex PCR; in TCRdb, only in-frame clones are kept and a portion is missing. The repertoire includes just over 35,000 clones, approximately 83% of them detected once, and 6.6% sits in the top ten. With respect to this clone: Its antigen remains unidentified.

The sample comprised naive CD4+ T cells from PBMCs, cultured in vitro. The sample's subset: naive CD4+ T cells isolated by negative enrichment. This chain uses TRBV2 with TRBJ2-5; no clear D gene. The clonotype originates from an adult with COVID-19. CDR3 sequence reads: CASSLDQETQYF. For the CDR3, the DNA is TGTGCCAGCAGTCTCGATCAAGAGACCCAGTACTTC.